Reported below is one T cell receptor beta chain. No antigen is known for it. Trimming removed 0 bases from V and 3 bases from J; junction bases left unmatched: 8. This CDR3 is 17 amino acids long. Germline V lookup: CDR1 SGHVS, CDR2 FQNEAQ. This specimen comes from a study of glioma-infiltrating T cells after dendritic cell vaccination. Findings and limits, study-wide: Patients with more pretreatment TILs had longer time to progression and survival.

Amplification used 60 V beta primers and 13 J beta primers. Generated by immunoSEQ multiplex PCR, the TCRdb table keeps only in-frame clones and is missing some. This table has tens of thousands of clones, 85% appearing once. As to time point: after dendritic cell vaccination, including at tumor progression/relapse. Blood PBMC samples: pre-vaccination, two weeks post third vaccination, and at tumor progression. This receptor was taken from a human donor with glioblastoma. This chain joins TRBV7-8 and TRBJ2-3, with 8 nucleotides matching TRBD2. Specimen: blood, collected after dendritic cell vaccination. CDR3 sequence (DNA): TGTGCCAGCAGCTTAGCTTGGGCGGGGGGACGTACAGATACGCAGTATTTT. It yields the protein CASSLAWAGGRTDTQYF.